This entry lists 21 T cell receptor beta chains sequenced from one sample in a study of blood T cell repertoires in COVID-19. The repertoire was sequenced with immunoSEQ multiplex PCR; TCRdb's copy has only in-frame clones and lacks some. The sample records fewer than 180,000 clones, around 84% being singletons. The source material was peripheral blood. The receptor set was obtained from a man in his sixties or seventies with acute or convalescent COVID-19.

This CDR3 reads CATSRTTGQSMFF. CDR3 coding DNA: TGTGCCACCAGCAGAACAACGGGTCAGAGCATGTTCTTC. The chain uses TRBV15 and TRBJ2-1; no clear D. The CDR3 runs 13 residues. Germline lookup yields CDR1 LNHNV and CDR2 YYDKDF (reference sequence). V was clipped by 2 bases and J by 15 bases, with 17 bases between them.

V is TRBV4-2 and J is TRBJ2-2, with TRBD2 identical over 7 bases. The CDR3 extends over 17 amino acids. Losses at the gene ends were 4 bases for V and 3 bases for J; bases not matched to a gene: 11. CDR1 is LGHNA and CDR2 is YNFKEQ in the germline V gene. The chain's CDR3 is CASSPEGGGGYTGELFF. The CDR3 region has the DNA TGTGCCAGCAGCCCGGAGGGCGGGGGAGGGTACACCGGGGAGCTGTTTTTT.

Concerning this clone: Possible read error: a much larger clone is one base away. The sample carries other DNA sequences with the same CDR3. The chain recombines TRBV12-5 with TRBJ2-1; 13 bases fit TRBD2. The junction had 25 bases not matched to a gene; V was cut back by 4 bases and J by 10 bases. The length of the CDR3 is 21 residues. The germline V gene has CDR1 LGHNT and CDR2 FRNRAP. The CDR3 is CASGSMRGGLAGPPSTWEQFF. In DNA form, the CDR3 reads TGTGCTAGTGGTTCAATGCGGGGGGGACTAGCGGGGCCACCCTCTACCTGGGAGCAGTTCTTC. Filled out from reference TRBV12-5 and TRBJ2-1, the complete variable domain reads DARVTQTPRHKVTEMGQEVTMRCQPILGHNTVFWYRQTMMQGLELLAYFRNRAPLDDSGMPKDRFSAEMPDATLATLKIQPSEPRDSAVYFCASGSMRGGLAGPPSTWEQFFGPGTRLTVL.

This sequence joins TRBV27 and TRBJ1-2, with TRBD1 as a possible D gene (5 bases). The CDR3 sequence is 13 residues long. CDR1 and CDR2 from the germline V gene are MNHEY and SMNVEV (reference sequence). Between the trimmed V and J ends, which lost 8 bases and 1 base, there was a span of 11 bases. CDR3 sequence: CASGIRDNYGYTF. In DNA, the CDR3 is TGTGCCAGCGGAATCAGGGATAACTATGGCTACACCTTC.

The chain couples TRBV7-2 to TRBJ2-4, with D perhaps matching TRBD2 (5 bases). This CDR3 contains 14 residues. With 5 bases removed from V and 9 bases from J, the gap between germline ends came to 17 bases. The germline V gene encodes CDR1 SGHTA and CDR2 FQGNSA. The CDR3 sequence: CASSEPLLDFIQYF. CDR3 nucleotides: TGTGCCAGCAGCGAACCCTTACTAGATTTCATTCAGTACTTC.

CDR3 sequence (DNA): TGTGCCAGCAGGACAGATACTAACTATGGCTACACCTTC. Its protein is CASRTDTNYGYTF. The genes are TRBV28 and TRBJ1-2; possible D gene TRBD1, 5 bases. Trimming removed 6 bases at V and 0 bases at J, with 8 bases between. The CDR3 spans 13 residues. Germline-derived CDR1 and CDR2 are MDHEN and SYDVKM.

The rearrangement links TRBV7-3 to TRBJ2-3, with a possible D match to TRBD2 (5 bases). Deletions cut 5 bases from V and 6 bases from J, with 6 bases between. The CDR3 has 11 residues. CDR1 and CDR2 from the germline V gene are SGHTA and FQGTGA. The CDR3 loop is CASSTGDTQYF. The CDR3 region has the DNA TGTGCCAGCAGCACGGGGGATACGCAGTATTTT.

J is TRBJ2-3 and V is TRBV4-2; D is possibly TRBD1 (5 bases). The germline V and J ends were trimmed by 4 bases and 0 bases, with 14 bases remaining between them. The CDR3 extends over 16 amino acids. Germline V gene sequence: CDR1 LGHNA, CDR2 YNFKEQ. DNA of the CDR3: TGTGCCAGCAGCCCGAGCAGGGCCCTGAGCACAGATACGCAGTATTTT. Translation: CASSPSRALSTDTQYF.

The count of this clone is one. The CDR3 nucleotides read TGTGCCAGCTCACCCACCAGGGAAGACGAAAAACTGTTTTTT. It encodes CASSPTREDEKLFF. The V and J genes are TRBV18 and TRBJ1-4, with D perhaps matching TRBD1 (5 bases). Germline CDR1 KGHSH, CDR2 LQKENI. The length of the CDR3 is 14 residues. Trimming took 3 bases from V and 8 from J, leaving 13 bases between them.

This CDR3 is CASSFTRGGLFF. The DNA for the CDR3 is TGTGCCAGCAGTTTTACGCGGGGGGGCCTGTTCTTC. This chain links TRBV28 with TRBJ2-1; 9 bases map to TRBD2. The CDR3 has 12 residues. Per the germline V gene, CDR1 is MDHEN and CDR2 is SYDVKM. The J segment lost 15 bases and the V segment lost 3 bases, leaving 6 bases of the junction unmatched. Full variable domain (missing parts from reference TRBV28 and TRBJ2-1): DVKVTQSSRYLVKRTGEKVFLECVQDMDHENMFWYRQDPGLGLRLIYFSYDVKMKEKGDIPEGYSVSREKKERFSLILESASTNQTSMYLCASSFTRGGLFFGPGTRLTVL.

This clone has more than one count but fewer than ten. The chain employs TRBV27 and TRBJ1-6; TRBD1 is a possible D gene (6 bases). The CDR3 has 20 amino acids. From germline, CDR1 is MNHEY and CDR2 SMNVEV (reference sequence). V gave up 0 bases and J gave up 0 bases, with 18 bases separating them. CDR3 amino acids: CASSLSQYGTGSSYNSPLHF. The DNA of the CDR3 is TGTGCCAGCAGTTTATCCCAGTATGGAACAGGGAGCTCCTATAATTCACCCCTCCACTTT.

The genes are TRBV13 and TRBJ2-7; 7 positions match TRBD2. V dropped 2 bases and J dropped 7; count of bases not matched to a gene: 5. The germline gives CDR1 PRHDT, CDR2 FYEKMQ (reference sequence). CDR3 length equals 13 residues. Written as DNA, the CDR3 is TGTGCCAGCAGCTTACGGGGGAGGGGTGAGCAGTACTTC. This sequence encodes CASSLRGRGEQYF.

A few counts support this clone. V is TRBV11-2 and J is TRBJ2-2; D perhaps matches TRBD1 (6 bases). The CDR3 has 14 residues. V was clipped by 8 bases and J by 4 bases, with 14 bases between them. Germline loops: CDR1 SGHAT, CDR2 FQNNGV. Here the CDR3 reads CASLRVGGTGELFF. CDR3 sequence (DNA): TGTGCCAGCCTTAGGGTAGGGGGCACCGGGGAGCTGTTTTTT.

V and J are TRBV10-3 and TRBJ1-4; 9 nucleotides align to TRBD1. This CDR3 is built from 15 residues. V was pared by 3 bases and J by 4 bases, with 3 bases of the junction left unmatched. Germline CDR1 reads ENHRY; CDR2 reads SYGVKD. CDR3 sequence: CAISDSDRGNEKLFF. In DNA form, the CDR3 reads TGTGCCATCAGTGACTCGGACAGGGGTAATGAAAAACTGTTTTTT.

This chain's CDR3 is CASSWGTGGREQYF. The CDR3 DNA is TGTGCCAGCAGTTGGGGGACAGGGGGCAGGGAGCAGTACTTC. The gene calls are TRBV27 and TRBJ2-7, with 12 bases lining up with TRBD1. The CDR3 runs 14 residues. With 4 bases clipped from V and 7 bases from J, the junction kept 5 bases outside the gene matches. CDR1 and CDR2 (germline): MNHEY, SMNVEV (reference sequence).

Here the CDR3 DNA reads TGTGCCAGCCGAGGGTCAGGAGCTGGAAACACCATATATTTT. It encodes CASRGSGAGNTIYF. The chain joins TRBV6-5 to TRBJ1-3; D is uncertain. The CDR3 totals 14 residues. The V end lost 8 bases, the J end lost 2 bases, and 13 bases lay between the germline ends. Per germline, CDR1 MNHEY and CDR2 SVGAGI.

V gene TRBV20-1 combines with J gene TRBJ2-1; unclear D gene. CDR1 and CDR2 (germline): DFQATT, SNEGSKA (reference sequence). This CDR3 comprises 11 residues. Trimming stripped 4 bases from V and 10 bases from J, with 11 bases between. In nucleotides, the CDR3 is TGCAGTGCTACCTCGGTAGTCGAGCAGTTCTTC. Its protein is CSATSVVEQFF.

This chain links TRBV19 with TRBJ1-5, with TRBD1 identical over 7 bases. CDR1 and CDR2 from the germline V gene are LNHDA and SQIVND (reference sequence). CDR3 length: 14 residues. Trimming removed 4 bases from V and 6 bases from J; junction bases left unmatched: 6. The CDR3: CASSSDRAGQPQHF. The CDR3 DNA reads as TGTGCCAGTAGTAGCGACAGGGCGGGTCAGCCCCAGCATTTT.

The chain links TRBV7-2 to TRBJ2-1, with a weak D call TRBD1 (7 bases). Germline V CDR1 and CDR2: SGHTA, FQGNSA. This CDR3 has 16 amino acids. Trimming removed 5 bases from V and 5 bases from J, with 19 bases in between. CDR3 amino acids: CASSPGGGINHNEQFF. Here the CDR3 DNA reads TGTGCCAGCAGCCCAGGAGGGGGCATCAACCACAATGAGCAGTTCTTC.

The V and J genes are TRBV2 and TRBJ1-1; D call uncertain. Trimming shortened V by 6 bases and J by 7 bases, and 21 bases separated the two germline ends. The V gene's germline CDR1 is SNHLY and CDR2 FYNNEI. The CDR3 extends over 15 amino acids. The CDR3 DNA is TGTGCCAGCAGCACCAAGCGAGAACCACCTAATGAAGCTTTCTTT. Protein sequence: CASSTKREPPNEAFF.

V usage is TRBV5-4 and J usage is TRBJ2-6, with D maybe TRBD1 (6 bases). The CDR3 contains 15 residues. Germline V gives CDR1 SGHNT, CDR2 YYREEE (reference sequence). V was clipped by 0 bases and J by 3 bases, with 7 bases between them. In DNA, the CDR3 is TGTGCCAGCAGCTTGGGGGGGCTTGGGGCCAACGTCCTGACTTTC. Translated: CASSLGGLGANVLTF. Filled out from reference TRBV5-4 and TRBJ2-6, the complete variable domain reads ETGVTQSPTHLIKTRGQQVTLRCSSQSGHNTVSWYQQALGQGPQFIFQYYREEENGRGNFPPRFSGLQFPNYSSELNVNALELDDSALYLCASSLGGLGANVLTFGAGSRLTVL.